The clone carrying this T cell receptor beta chain is labeled as medium-sized. MiXCR was run by TCRdb on the reads, yielding one entry per CDR3 protein. The table records 15,000 to 20,000 distinct CDR3 sequences, 10% of them present only once. The CDR3 covers 14 residues. Germline V gene lookup returns CDR1 SGHRS and CDR2 YFSETQ. V was pared by 3 bases and J by 0 bases, with 9 bases between. This entry belongs to a study of type 1 regulatory T cells. Study in general: T-allo10 is an in vitro-generated, Tr1-enriched CD4 T cell product specific for alloantigen.

The clonotype comes from a human donor in good health. The sequencing sample was made of CD4+ T cells, either the whole sample or a sorted fraction (not recorded which). The gene calls are TRBV5-1 and TRBJ1-1, with D tentatively TRBD1 (6 bases). CDR3 amino acids: CASSWTEMNTEAFF. The CDR3 nucleotides are TGCGCCAGCAGCTGGACAGAGATGAACACTGAAGCTTTCTTT.